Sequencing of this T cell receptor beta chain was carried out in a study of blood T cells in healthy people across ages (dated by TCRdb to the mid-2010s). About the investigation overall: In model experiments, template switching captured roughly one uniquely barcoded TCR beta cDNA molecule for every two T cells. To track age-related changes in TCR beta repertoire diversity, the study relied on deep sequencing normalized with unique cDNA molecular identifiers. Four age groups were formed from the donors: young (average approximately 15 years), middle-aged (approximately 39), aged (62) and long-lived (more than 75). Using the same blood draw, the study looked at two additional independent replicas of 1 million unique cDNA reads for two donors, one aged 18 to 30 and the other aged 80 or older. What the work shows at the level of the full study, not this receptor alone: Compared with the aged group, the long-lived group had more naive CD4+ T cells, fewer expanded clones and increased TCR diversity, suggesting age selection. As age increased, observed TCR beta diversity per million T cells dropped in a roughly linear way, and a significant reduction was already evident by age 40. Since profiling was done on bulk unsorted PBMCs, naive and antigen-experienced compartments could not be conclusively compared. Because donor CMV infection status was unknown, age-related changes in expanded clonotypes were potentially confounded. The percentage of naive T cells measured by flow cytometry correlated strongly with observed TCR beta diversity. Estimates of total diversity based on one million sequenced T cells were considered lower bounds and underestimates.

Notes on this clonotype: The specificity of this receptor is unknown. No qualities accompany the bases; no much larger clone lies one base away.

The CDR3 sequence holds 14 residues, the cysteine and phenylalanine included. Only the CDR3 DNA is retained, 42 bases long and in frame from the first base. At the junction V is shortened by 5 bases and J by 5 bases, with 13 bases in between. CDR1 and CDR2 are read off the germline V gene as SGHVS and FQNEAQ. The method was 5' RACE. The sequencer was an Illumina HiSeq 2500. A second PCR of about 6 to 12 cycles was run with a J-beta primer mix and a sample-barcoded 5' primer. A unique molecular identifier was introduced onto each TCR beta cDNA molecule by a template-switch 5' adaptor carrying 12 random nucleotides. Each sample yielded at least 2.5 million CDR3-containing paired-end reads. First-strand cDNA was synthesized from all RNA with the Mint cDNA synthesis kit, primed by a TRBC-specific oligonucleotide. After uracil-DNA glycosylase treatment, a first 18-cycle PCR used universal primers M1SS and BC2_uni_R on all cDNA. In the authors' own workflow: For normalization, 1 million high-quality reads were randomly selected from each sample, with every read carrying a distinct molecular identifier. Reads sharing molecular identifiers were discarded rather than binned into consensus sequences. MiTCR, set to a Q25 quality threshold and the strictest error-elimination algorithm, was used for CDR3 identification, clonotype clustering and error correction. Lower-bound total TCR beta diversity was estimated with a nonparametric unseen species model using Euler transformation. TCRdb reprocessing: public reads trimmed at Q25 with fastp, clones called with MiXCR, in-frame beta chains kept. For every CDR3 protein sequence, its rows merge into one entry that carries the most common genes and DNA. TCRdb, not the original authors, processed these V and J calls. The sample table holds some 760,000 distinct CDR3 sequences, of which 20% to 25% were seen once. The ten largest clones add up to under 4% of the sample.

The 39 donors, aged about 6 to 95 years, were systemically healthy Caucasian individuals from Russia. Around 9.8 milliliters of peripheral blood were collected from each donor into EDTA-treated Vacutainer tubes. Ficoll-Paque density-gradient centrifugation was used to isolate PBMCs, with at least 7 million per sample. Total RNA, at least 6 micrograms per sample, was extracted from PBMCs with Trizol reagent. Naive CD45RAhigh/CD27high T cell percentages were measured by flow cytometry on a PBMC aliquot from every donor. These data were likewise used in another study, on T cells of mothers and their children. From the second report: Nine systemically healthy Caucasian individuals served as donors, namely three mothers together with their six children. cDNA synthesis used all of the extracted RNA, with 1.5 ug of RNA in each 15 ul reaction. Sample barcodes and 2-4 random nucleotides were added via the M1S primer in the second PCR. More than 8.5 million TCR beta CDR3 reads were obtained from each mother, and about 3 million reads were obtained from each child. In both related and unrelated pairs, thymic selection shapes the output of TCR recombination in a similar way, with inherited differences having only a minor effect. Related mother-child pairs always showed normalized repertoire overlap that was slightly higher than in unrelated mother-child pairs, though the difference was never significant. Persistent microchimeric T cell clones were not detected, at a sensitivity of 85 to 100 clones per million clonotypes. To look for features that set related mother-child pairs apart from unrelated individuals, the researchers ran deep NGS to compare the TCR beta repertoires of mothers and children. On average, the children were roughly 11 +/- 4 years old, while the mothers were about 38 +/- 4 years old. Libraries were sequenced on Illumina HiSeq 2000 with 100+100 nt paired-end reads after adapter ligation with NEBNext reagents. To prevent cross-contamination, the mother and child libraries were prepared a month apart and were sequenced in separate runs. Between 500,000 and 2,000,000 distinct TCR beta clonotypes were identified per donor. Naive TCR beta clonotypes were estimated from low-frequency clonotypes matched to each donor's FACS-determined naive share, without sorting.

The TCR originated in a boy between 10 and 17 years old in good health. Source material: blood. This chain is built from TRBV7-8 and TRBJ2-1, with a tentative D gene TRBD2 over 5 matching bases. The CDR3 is CASSIPRGNNEQFF. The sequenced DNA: TGTGCCAGCAGCATACCCCGGGGAAACAATGAGCAGTTCTTC.